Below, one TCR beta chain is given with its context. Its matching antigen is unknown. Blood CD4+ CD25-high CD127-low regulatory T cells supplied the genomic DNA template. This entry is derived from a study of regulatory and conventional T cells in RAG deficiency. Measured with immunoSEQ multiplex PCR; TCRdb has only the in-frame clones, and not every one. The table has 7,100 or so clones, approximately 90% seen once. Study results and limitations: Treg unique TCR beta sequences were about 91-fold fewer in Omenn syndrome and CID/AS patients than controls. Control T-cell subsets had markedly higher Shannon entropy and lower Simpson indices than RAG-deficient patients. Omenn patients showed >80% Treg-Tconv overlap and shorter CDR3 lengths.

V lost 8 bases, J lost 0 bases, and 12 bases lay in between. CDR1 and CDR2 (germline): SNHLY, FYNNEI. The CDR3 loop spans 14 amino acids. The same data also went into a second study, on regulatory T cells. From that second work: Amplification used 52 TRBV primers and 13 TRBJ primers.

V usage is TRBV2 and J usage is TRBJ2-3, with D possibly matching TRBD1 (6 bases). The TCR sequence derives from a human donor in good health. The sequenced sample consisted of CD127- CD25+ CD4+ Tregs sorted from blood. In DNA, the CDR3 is TGTGCCAGCGGGGGCAGGGTTAGCACAGATACGCAGTATTTT. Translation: CASGGRVSTDTQYF.